One and the same sample provided the 11 T cell receptor beta chains below, sequenced in a study of human T cells and chemical hapten exposure. TCRdb recomputed calls from the RACE reads with MiXCR, one row per CDR3 protein. The table includes a few hundred thousand distinct CDR3 sequences, about 6% detected once. The time point: patch test 2, 6 weeks after DPC sensitization. Specified treatment: therapeutic diphenylcyclopropenone sensitization with weekly scalp DPC. The sequenced sample was whole blood, obtained in connection with sensitization to the hapten diphenylcyclopropenone (DPC). These receptors were collected from a woman aged 18 to 35 with alopecia areata. Some clones in this sample may be carry-over from other donors' samples.

This clonotype has just a few counts. This rearrangement joins TRBV19 to TRBJ2-1, with D unclear. The CDR3 consists of 16 residues. Germline V gene lookup returns CDR1 LNHDA and CDR2 SQIVND (reference sequence). The V end was cut by 1 base, the J end by 0 bases, with 10 bases between. CDR3 DNA sequence: TGTGCCAGTAGTATAGCTCGGATAATCTCCTACAATGAGCAGTTCTTC. This gives the protein CASSIARIISYNEQFF.

The V call is TRBV27, the J call TRBJ2-7, with 7 positions matching TRBD1. The junction had 11 bases not matched to a gene; V was cut back by 4 bases and J by 2 bases. The CDR3 contains 16 residues. The germline V gene encodes CDR1 MNHEY and CDR2 SMNVEV (reference sequence). CDR3 sequence: CASSSSTGDIAYEQYF. In nucleotides, the CDR3 is TGTGCCAGCAGTTCGTCTACAGGGGATATCGCCTACGAGCAGTACTTC.

This clonotype has a count of ten or more. The J gene is TRBJ1-1, the V gene TRBV5-1, with D possibly matching TRBD1 (5 bases). V lost 1 base to trimming and J lost 7 bases, with 11 bases between them. Germline V lookup: CDR1 SGHRS, CDR2 YFSETQ. This CDR3 region has 13 residues. The CDR3 here is CASSLQGRGEAFF. DNA of the CDR3: TGCGCCAGCAGCTTGCAGGGACGGGGTGAAGCTTTCTTT.

This clonotype was counted a few times. The V gene is TRBV20-1, the J gene TRBJ2-1, with 11 nucleotides matching TRBD2. The CDR3 is 14 amino acids. V shed 1 base, J shed 5 bases, and the junction held 1 base outside the gene matches. Germline CDR1 and CDR2: DFQATT and SNEGSKA (reference sequence). In nucleotides, the CDR3 is TGCAGTGCTAGAGGACTAGCGGGGAACAATGAGCAGTTCTTC. Its translation is CSARGLAGNNEQFF.

This clonotype was observed many times. V is TRBV6-5 and J is TRBJ1-5, with a tentative D call TRBD1 (6 bases). V dropped 6 bases and J dropped 3 bases, with 9 bases sitting between them. This CDR3 is built from 13 residues. Per germline, CDR1 MNHEY and CDR2 SVGAGI. The CDR3 loop is CASSRTDNQPQHF. CDR3 bases: TGTGCCAGCAGCCGGACAGACAATCAGCCCCAGCATTTT.

This clonotype was detected only a few times. V and J are TRBV10-3 and TRBJ2-1; D is ambiguous. Germline V lookup: CDR1 ENHRY, CDR2 SYGVKD. Trimming pared 2 bases from V and 7 bases from J, leaving 6 bases between. This CDR3 has 12 residues. The CDR3 reads CAISESGNEQFF. CDR3 DNA sequence: TGTGCCATCAGTGAGAGTGGGAATGAGCAGTTCTTC.

In its sample, this clonotype was seen a few times. The chain combines TRBV15 with TRBJ2-1; the D gene is possibly TRBD2 (6 bases). The CDR3 has 14 residues. The V end lost 5 bases, the J end lost 8 bases, and 16 bases lay between the germline ends. Germline CDR1 is LNHNV and CDR2 is YYDKDF (reference sequence). The chain's CDR3 is CATSGSMRRDEQFF. The DNA of the CDR3 is TGTGCCACCAGCGGCAGCATGAGGAGGGATGAGCAGTTCTTC.

This clonotype was observed at least ten times. The rearrangement links TRBV3-1 to TRBJ1-1; a weak D match, TRBD1 (5 bases). V lost 2 bases and J lost 7, with 14 bases in between. Germline V gene sequence: CDR1 LGHDT, CDR2 YNNKEL (reference sequence). The CDR3 is 14 amino acids. The CDR3 sequence is CASSQLHGQGEAFF. The CDR3 DNA is TGTGCCAGCAGCCAACTTCACGGTCAGGGTGAAGCTTTCTTT. The whole variable domain, filled in from reference TRBV3-1 and TRBJ1-1, reads DTAVSQTPKYLVTQMGNDKSIKCEQNLGHDTMYWYKQDSKKFLKIMFSYNNKELIINETVPNRFSPKSPDKAHLNLHINSLELGDSAVYFCASSQLHGQGEAFFGQGTRLTVV.

A few counts support this clonotype. The chain employs TRBV29-1 and TRBJ2-5, with 8 bases lining up with TRBD1. Germline CDR1 and CDR2: SQVTM and ANQGSEA. V shed 3 bases, J shed 6 bases, and the junction held 6 bases outside the gene matches. This CDR3 has 13 amino acids. CDR3 coding DNA: TGCAGCGTTGACTTCAGGGGGCGGCAGACCCAGTACTTC. It specifies CSVDFRGRQTQYF.

This clonotype appeared many times. The chain employs TRBV20-1 and TRBJ1-5, with unresolved D. This CDR3 has 13 residues. Trimming stripped 1 base from V and 3 bases from J, with 7 bases between. Germline assignment: CDR1 DFQATT and CDR2 SNEGSKA (reference sequence). The CDR3 sequence: CSARGGTNQPQHF. The CDR3 DNA sequence: TGCAGTGCTAGAGGGGGAACCAATCAGCCCCAGCATTTT.

This rearrangement joins TRBV7-9 to TRBJ1-1; possibly TRBD1 for D (5 bases). Germline loops: CDR1 SEHNR, CDR2 FQNEAQ (reference sequence). CDR3 length equals 17 residues. Between the trimmed V and J ends, which lost 5 bases and 1 base, there was a span of 20 bases. CDR3 nucleotides: TGTGCCAGCAGCATTTTAACAGGCCTATCGACGAACACTGAAGCTTTCTTT. Its protein product is CASSILTGLSTNTEAFF.